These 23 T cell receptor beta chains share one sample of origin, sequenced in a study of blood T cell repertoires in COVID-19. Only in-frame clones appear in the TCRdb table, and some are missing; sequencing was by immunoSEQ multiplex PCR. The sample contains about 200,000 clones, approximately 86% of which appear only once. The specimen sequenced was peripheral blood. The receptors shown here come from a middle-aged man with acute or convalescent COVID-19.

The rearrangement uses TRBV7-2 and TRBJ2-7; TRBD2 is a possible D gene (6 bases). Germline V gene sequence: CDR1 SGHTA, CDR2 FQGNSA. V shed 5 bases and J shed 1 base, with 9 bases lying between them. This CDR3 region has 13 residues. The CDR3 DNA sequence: TGTGCCAGCAGCGGGAGGATTTCCTACGAGCAGTACTTC. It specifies CASSGRISYEQYF. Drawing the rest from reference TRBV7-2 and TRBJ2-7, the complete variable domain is GAGVSQSPSNKVTEKGKDVELRCDPISGHTALYWYRQSLGQGLEFLIYFQGNSAPDKSGLPSDRFSAERTGGSVSTLTIQRTQQEDSAVYLCASSGRISYEQYFGPGTRLTVT.

The CDR3 loop reads CASSLTGGGNYGYTF. Here the CDR3 DNA reads TGCGCCAGCAGTCTGACAGGGGGCGGGAACTATGGCTACACCTTC. The chain joins TRBV4-3 to TRBJ1-2; TRBD1 aligns across 10 bases. The V segment lost 6 bases and the J segment 2 bases; nucleotides outside the gene matches: 6. Germline V lookup: CDR1 LGHNA, CDR2 YSLEER. The CDR3 is made up of 15 amino acids.

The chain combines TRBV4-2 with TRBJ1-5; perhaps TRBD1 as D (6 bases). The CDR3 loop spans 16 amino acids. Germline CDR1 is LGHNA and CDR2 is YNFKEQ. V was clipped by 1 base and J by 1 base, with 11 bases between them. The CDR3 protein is CASSQVARGSNQPQHF. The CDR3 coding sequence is TGTGCCAGCAGCCAAGTGGCCAGGGGAAGCAATCAGCCCCAGCATTTT.

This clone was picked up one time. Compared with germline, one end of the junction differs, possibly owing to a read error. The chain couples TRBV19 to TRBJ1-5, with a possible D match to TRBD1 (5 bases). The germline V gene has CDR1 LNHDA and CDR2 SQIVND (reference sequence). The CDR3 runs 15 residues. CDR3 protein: CASSLDSYSNQPQHF. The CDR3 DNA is TGTGCCAGTAGTCTAGACAGTTATAGCAATCAGCCCCAGCATTTT.

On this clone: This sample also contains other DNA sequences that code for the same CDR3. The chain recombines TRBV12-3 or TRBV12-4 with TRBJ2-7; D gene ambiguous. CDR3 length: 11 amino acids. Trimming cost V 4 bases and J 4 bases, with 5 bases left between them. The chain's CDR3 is CASSSSYEQYF. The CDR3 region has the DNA TGTGCCAGCAGTTCCTCGTACGAGCAGTACTTC.

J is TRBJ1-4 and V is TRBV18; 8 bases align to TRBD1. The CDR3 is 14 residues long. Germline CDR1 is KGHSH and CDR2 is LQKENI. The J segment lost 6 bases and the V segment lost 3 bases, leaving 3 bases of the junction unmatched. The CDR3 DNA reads TGTGCCAGCTCACCGCGGACAGGGCATGAAAAACTGTTTTTT. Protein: CASSPRTGHEKLFF.

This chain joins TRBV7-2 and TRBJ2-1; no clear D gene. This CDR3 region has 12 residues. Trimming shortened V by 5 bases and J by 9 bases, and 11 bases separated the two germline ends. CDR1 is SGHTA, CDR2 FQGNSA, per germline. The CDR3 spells CASSLKRLEQFF. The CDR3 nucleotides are TGTGCCAGCAGCCTCAAGAGACTTGAGCAGTTCTTC.

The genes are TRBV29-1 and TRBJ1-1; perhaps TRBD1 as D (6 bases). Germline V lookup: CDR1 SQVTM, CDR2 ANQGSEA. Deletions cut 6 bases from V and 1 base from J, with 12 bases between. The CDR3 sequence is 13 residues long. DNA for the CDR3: TGCAGCGTCAGGGGATGGGAGAACACTGAAGCTTTCTTT. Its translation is CSVRGWENTEAFF. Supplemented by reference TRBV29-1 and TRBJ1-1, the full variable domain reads SAVISQKPSRDICQRGTSLTIQCQVDSQVTMMFWYRQQPGQSLTLIATANQGSEATYESGFVIDKFPISRPNLTFSTLTVSNMSPEDSSIYLCSVRGWENTEAFFGQGTRLTVV.

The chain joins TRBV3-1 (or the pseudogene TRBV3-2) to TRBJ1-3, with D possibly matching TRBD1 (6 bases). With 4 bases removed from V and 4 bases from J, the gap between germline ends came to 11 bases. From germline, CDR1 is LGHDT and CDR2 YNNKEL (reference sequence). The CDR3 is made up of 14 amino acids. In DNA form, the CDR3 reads TGTGCCAGCAGCCCGGACAGACTGGGAAACACCATATATTTT. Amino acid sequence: CASSPDRLGNTIYF.

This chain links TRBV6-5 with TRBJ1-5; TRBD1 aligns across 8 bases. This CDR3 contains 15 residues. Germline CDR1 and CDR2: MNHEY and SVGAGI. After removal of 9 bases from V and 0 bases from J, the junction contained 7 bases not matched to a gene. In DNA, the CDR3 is TGTGCCAGTACCGGGACAGGCTATAGCAATCAGCCCCAGCATTTT. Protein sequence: CASTGTGYSNQPQHF.

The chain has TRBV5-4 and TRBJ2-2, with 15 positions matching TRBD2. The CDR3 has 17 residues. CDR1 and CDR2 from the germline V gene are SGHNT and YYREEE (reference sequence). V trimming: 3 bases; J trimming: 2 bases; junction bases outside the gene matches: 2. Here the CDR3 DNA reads TGTGCCAGCAGCTGGGGACTAGCGGGGGGAAACACCGGGGAGCTGTTTTTT. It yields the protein CASSWGLAGGNTGELFF.

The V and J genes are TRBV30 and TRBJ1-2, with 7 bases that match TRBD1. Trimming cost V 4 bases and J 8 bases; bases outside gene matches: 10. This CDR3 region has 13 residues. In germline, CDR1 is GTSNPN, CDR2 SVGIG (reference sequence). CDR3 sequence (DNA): TGTGCCTGGACGCAGACAGGGCCCTTGGGCTACACCTTC. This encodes CAWTQTGPLGYTF.

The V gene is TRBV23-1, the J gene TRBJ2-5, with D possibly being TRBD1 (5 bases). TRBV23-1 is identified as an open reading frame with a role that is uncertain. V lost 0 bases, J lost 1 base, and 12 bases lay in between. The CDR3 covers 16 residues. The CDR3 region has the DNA TGCGCCAGCAGTCAATCGCAGGGAATCTGCCAAGAGACCCAGTACTTC. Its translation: CASSQSQGICQETQYF.

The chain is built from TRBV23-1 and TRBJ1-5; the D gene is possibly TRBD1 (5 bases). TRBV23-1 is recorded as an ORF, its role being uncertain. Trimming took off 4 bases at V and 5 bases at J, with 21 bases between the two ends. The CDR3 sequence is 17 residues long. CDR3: CASSPIIYRIPHQPQHF. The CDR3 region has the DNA TGCGCCAGCAGTCCTATAATTTACAGGATCCCTCATCAGCCCCAGCATTTT.

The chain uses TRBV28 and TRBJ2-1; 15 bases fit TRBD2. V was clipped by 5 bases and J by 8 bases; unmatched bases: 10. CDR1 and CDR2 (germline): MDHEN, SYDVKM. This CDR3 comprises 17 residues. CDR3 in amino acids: CASSQGLAGGTSDEQFF. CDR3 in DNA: TGTGCCAGCAGTCAGGGACTAGCGGGAGGCACTAGCGATGAGCAGTTCTTC.

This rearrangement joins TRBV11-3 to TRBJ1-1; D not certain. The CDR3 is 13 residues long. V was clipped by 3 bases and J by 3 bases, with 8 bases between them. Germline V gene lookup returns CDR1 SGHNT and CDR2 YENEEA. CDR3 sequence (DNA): TGTGCCAGCAGCTTCCAGATTCACACTGAAGCTTTCTTT. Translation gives CASSFQIHTEAFF.

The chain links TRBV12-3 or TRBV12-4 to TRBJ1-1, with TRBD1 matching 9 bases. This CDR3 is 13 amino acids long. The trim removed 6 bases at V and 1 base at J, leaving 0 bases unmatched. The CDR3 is CASRTGGNTEAFF. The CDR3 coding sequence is TGTGCCAGCAGGACAGGGGGGAACACTGAAGCTTTCTTT.

The CDR3 loop is CASSEPGEDSTDTQYF. CDR3 nucleotide sequence: TGCGCCAGCAGTGAGCCCGGGGAGGACAGCACAGATACGCAGTATTTT. This rearrangement joins TRBV10-1 to TRBJ2-3, with a possible D match to TRBD2 (6 bases). V lost 2 bases to trimming and J lost 0 bases, with 12 bases between them. The germline V gene has CDR1 WNHNN and CDR2 SYGVQD (reference sequence). This CDR3 comprises 16 residues.

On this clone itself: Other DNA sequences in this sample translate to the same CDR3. CDR3 DNA: TGCGCCAGCAGCCAAGAACGGGGGAGCTCTGGAAACACCATATATTTT. Amino acid sequence: CASSQERGSSGNTIYF. This chain uses TRBV4-1 with TRBJ1-3; possible D gene TRBD1, 5 bases. The CDR3 has 16 residues. V lost 0 bases to trimming and J lost 0 bases, with 9 bases between them. The germline V gene has CDR1 MGHRA and CDR2 YSYEKL.

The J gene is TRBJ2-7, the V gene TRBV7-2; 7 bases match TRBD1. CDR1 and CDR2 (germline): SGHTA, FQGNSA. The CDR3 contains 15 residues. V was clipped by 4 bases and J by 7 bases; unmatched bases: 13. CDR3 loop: CASSSRGQPPGEQYF. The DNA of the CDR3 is TGTGCCAGCAGCTCGAGGGGACAGCCCCCGGGGGAGCAGTACTTC. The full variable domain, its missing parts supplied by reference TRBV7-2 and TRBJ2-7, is GAGVSQSPSNKVTEKGKDVELRCDPISGHTALYWYRQSLGQGLEFLIYFQGNSAPDKSGLPSDRFSAERTGGSVSTLTIQRTQQEDSAVYLCASSSRGQPPGEQYFGPGTRLTVT.

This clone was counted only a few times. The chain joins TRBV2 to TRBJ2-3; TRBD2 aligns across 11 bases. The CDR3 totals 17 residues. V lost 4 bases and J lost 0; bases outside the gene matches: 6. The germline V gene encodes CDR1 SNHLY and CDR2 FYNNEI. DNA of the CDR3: TGTGCCAGCAGTGTCCTAGCGGGGGGCTCTAGCACAGATACGCAGTATTTT. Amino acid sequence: CASSVLAGGSSTDTQYF.

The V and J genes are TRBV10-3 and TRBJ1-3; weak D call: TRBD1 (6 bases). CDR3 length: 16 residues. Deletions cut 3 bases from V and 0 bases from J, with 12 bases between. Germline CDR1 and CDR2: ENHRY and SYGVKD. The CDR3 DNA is TGTGCCATCAGTGATCCGGGACACACCTCTGGAAACACCATATATTTT. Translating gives CAISDPGHTSGNTIYF.

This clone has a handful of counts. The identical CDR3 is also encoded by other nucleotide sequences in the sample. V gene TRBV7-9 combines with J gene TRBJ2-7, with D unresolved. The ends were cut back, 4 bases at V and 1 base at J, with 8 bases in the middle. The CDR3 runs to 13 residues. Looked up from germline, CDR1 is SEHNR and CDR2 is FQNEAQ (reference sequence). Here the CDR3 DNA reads TGTGCCAGCAGCTCAGGTATTTCCTACGAGCAGTACTTC. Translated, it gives CASSSGISYEQYF.